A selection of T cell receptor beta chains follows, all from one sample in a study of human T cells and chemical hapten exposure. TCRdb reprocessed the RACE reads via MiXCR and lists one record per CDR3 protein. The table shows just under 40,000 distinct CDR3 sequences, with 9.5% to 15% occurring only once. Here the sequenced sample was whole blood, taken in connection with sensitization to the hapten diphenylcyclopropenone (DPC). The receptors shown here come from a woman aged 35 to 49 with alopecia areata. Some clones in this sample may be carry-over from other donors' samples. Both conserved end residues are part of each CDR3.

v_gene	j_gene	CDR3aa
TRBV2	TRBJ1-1	CASSELGQNTEAFF
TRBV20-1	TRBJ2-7	CSADRDPYEQYF
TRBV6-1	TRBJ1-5	CASTPATASNQPQHF
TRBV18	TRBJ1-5	CASSSGDSNQPQHF
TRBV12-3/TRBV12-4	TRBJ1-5	CASTLGSGVNQPQHF
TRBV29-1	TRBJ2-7	CSVPAGGGVAYEQYF
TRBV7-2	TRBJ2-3	CASSSAVLADTQYF
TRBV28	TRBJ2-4	CASSSARLGQDIQYF
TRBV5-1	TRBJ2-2	CASSLHLGQGSGELFF
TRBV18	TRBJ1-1	CASSPRQGSEAFF
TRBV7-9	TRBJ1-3	CASSPPRGDTIYF
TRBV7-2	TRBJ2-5	CASSLTQETQYF
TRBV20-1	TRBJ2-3	CSARNYRASVTDTQYF
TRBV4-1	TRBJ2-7	CASSQVSGSRAYEQYF
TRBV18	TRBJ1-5	CASSSRTVNQPQHF
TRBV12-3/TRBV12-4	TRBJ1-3	CASTHGSGNTIYF